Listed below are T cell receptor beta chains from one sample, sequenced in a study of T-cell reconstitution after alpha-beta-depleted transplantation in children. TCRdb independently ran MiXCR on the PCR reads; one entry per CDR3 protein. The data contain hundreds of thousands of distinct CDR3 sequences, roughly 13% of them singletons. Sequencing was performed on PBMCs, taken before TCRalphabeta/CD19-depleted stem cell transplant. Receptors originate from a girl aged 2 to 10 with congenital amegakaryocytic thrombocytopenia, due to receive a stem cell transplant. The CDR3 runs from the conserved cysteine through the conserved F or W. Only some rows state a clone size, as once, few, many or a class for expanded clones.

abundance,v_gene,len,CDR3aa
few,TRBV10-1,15,CATSGTSASSYEQYF
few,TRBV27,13,CASSLYDSYEQYF
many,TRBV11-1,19,CASSTTITTGTSGGNEQFF
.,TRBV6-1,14,CASSRTGQLYGYTF
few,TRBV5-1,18,CASSTDRGLGRIEETQYF
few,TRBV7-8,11,CASSVMGVYTF
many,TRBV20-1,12,CSVPGFGTEAFF
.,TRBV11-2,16,CASSLRLAATYNEQFF
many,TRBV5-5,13,CASSLFSPDTQYF
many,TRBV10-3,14,CAINPGQGTYEQYF
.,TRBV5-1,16,CASSRPRGQQNTEAFF
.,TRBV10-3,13,CAISARGTDTQYF
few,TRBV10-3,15,CAISGSGPKGETQYF
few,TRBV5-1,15,CASSLAGPWGETQYF
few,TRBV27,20,CASSFLASGNPEPRTDTQYF
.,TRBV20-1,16,CSARKTPDSGANVLTF
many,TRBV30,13,CAWTSGNTDTQYF
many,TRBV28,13,CASSPGLAGGQYF
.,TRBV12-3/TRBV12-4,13,CASSPDLPGELFF
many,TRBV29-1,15,CSVEDRGVLSYEQYF
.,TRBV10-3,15,CAIKFGLGAHNEQFF
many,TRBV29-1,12,CSVDRANNEQFF
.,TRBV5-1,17,CASSPSPGLAGFGELFF
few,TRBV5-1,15,CANEGVSGPREKLFF
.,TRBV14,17,CASSPTPGLAGEGTQYF
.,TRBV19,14,CASGPVSYTDTQYF
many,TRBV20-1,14,CSARDVRAPYEQYF
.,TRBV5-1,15,CASSLTSGQEETQYF
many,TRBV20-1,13,CSARRTSGETQYF
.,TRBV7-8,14,CASSFNRVKPSLHF
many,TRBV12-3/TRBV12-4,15,CASSLGGDSNQPQHF
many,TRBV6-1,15,CASSEEWVTVGELFF
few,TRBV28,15,CASSPSPSGGAEAFF
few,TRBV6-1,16,CASSVGLAGAFGEQYF
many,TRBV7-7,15,CASSRGTSREETQYF
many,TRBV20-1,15,CSARVLTGDSYEQYF
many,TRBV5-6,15,CASSLREAGYNEQFF
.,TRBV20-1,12,CSAGGRAAEQFF
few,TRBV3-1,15,CASSQVVGNRYEQYF
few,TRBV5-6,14,CASSLSGVVHEQYF
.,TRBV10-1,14,CASRGTVANSPLHF
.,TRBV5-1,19,CASSLGDMEPGQGFYEQYF
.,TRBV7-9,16,CASSLVGLGAKYEQYF
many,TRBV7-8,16,CASRDILSGSFYEQYF
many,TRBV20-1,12,CSPTANRETQYF
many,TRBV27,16,CASRFLGLAATDTQYF
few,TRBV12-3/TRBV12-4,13,CASSLRQGDTQYF
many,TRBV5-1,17,CASSLALPGSSTDTQYF
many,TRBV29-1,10,CSAPDTEAFF
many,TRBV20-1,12,CSARTELYEQYF
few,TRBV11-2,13,CASSIDRGQPQHF
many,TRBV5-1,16,CASSMTETRTIDEQYF
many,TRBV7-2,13,CASRQQGEGIQYF
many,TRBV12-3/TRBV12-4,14,CASSFSASTDTQYF
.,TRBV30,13,CAWSPLGYNEQFF
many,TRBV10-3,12,CAISGSPNEQFF
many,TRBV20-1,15,CSASGDRDGYQPQHF